The 29 T cell receptor beta chains given below trace back to one sample, sequenced in a study of early T cells in non-severe SARS-CoV-2 infection. MiXCR, applied by TCRdb to the 5' RACE reads, yields one record per CDR3 protein. The sample gives tens of thousands of distinct CDR3 sequences, 9.9% of which show up once; 9.5% to 15% is in the top ten. The sample consisted of whole blood. The origin of the receptors is an adult who was a healthcare worker with PCR-confirmed SARS-CoV-2 infection or an uninfected control (not recorded which).

This clonotype was counted ten times or more. This chain joins TRBV6-1 and TRBJ2-4; D gene uncertain. V lost 7 bases and J 9 bases, leaving 13 bases between the germline ends. Germline CDR1 MNHNS, CDR2 SASEGT. CDR3 length: 12 amino acids. CDR3 nucleotides: TGTGCCAGCAACGCCCCGGGCGGCATTCAGTACTTC. It yields the protein CASNAPGGIQYF.

This chain links TRBV2 with TRBJ1-1; D not certain. CDR3 length: 13 residues. Germline lookup yields CDR1 SNHLY and CDR2 FYNNEI. V was cut by 5 bases and J by 7 bases, with 14 bases left in between. This chain's CDR3 is CASSLWQSGEAFF. CDR3 coding DNA: TGTGCCAGCAGTTTGTGGCAGTCTGGTGAAGCTTTCTTT.

This clonotype occurred many times. The gene calls are TRBV29-1 and TRBJ1-2; possible D gene TRBD1, 6 bases. V shed 4 bases and J shed 4 bases, with 16 bases lying between them. CDR1 is SQVTM and CDR2 is ANQGSEA in the germline V gene. This CDR3 has 14 amino acids. The CDR3 loop is CSVGGAKDAYGYTF. For the CDR3, the DNA is TGCAGCGTTGGGGGGGCCAAAGACGCCTATGGCTACACCTTC.

A few counts support this clonotype. This chain links TRBV20-1 with TRBJ2-1, with D uncertain. V was clipped by 4 bases and J by 1 base, with 11 bases between them. The CDR3 is 14 residues long. Germline V gene sequence: CDR1 DFQATT, CDR2 SNEGSKA (reference sequence). The CDR3 sequence is CSATRGRSYNEQFF. The DNA of the CDR3 is TGCAGTGCTACACGCGGAAGGTCCTACAATGAGCAGTTCTTC.

The table lists this clonotype with many counts. This chain joins TRBV6-1 and TRBJ1-1; 11 bases are a match to TRBD1. The CDR3 has 15 amino acids. The germline CDR1 and CDR2 sequences are MNHNS and SASEGT. The V gene end was trimmed by 4 bases and the J gene end by 6 bases; junction bases not matched to a gene: 7. CDR3 DNA sequence: TGTGCCAGCAGTGTCCTGGGACAGGGGGAATCTGAAGCTTTCTTT. It codes for CASSVLGQGESEAFF.

This clonotype has ten or more counts. The rearrangement links TRBV6-5 to TRBJ1-2; TRBD1 matches at 9 bases. This CDR3 region has 15 residues. Germline V gene data show CDR1 as MNHEY and CDR2 as SVGAGI. V shed 6 bases, J shed 3 bases, and the junction held 8 bases outside the gene matches. DNA of the CDR3: TGTGCCAGCAGGCGGGGACAGGGAACCTACTATGGCTACACCTTC. Amino acid sequence: CASRRGQGTYYGYTF.

This clonotype was seen many times. This sequence joins TRBV20-1 and TRBJ2-1; the match to TRBD1 covers 11 bases. The CDR3 spans 17 residues. Per the germline V gene, CDR1 is DFQATT and CDR2 is SNEGSKA (reference sequence). The J segment lost 0 bases and the V segment lost 4 bases, leaving 8 bases of the junction unmatched. The CDR3 DNA is TGCAGTGCTATCGGACAGGGGGCTTCGTTCTCCTACAATGAGCAGTTCTTC. Translating gives CSAIGQGASFSYNEQFF.

This clonotype showed up many times. This chain uses TRBV28 with TRBJ1-5; D not resolved. Trimming removed 3 bases at V and 0 bases at J, with 9 bases between. CDR1 and CDR2 from the germline V gene are MDHEN and SYDVKM. CDR3 length: 15 residues. This CDR3 is CASSFNTFSNQPQHF. Written as DNA, the CDR3 is TGTGCCAGCAGTTTTAACACTTTTAGCAATCAGCCCCAGCATTTT.

At least ten counts were recorded for this clonotype. The CDR3 protein is CASSQDWTGAWETQYF. The CDR3 region has the DNA TGTGCCAGCAGCCAGGATTGGACAGGGGCCTGGGAGACCCAGTACTTC. This chain joins TRBV7-2 and TRBJ2-5; 9 nucleotides agree with TRBD1. V gave up 5 bases and J gave up 5 bases; unmatched junction bases: 12. Germline values: CDR1 SGHTA, CDR2 FQGNSA. This CDR3 spans 16 amino acids.

At least ten counts were recorded for this clonotype. The chain combines TRBV7-2 with TRBJ2-7, with a tentative D call TRBD2 (7 bases). The V and J ends lost 2 bases and 0 bases respectively, with 11 bases between them. The CDR3 extends over 15 amino acids. Germline values: CDR1 SGHTA, CDR2 FQGNSA. CDR3 coding DNA: TGTGCCAGCAGCTTACGCGGGGGCGCCTCCTACGAGCAGTACTTC. Amino acid sequence: CASSLRGGASYEQYF.

This clonotype was counted between two and nine times. CDR3 sequence reads: CASGGTSEKLFF. Written as DNA, the CDR3 is TGTGCCAGCGGAGGGACTTCTGAAAAACTGTTTTTT. This chain joins TRBV2 and TRBJ1-4; D may be TRBD1 (5 bases). V lost 8 bases, J lost 7 bases, and 11 bases lay in between. The germline CDR1 and CDR2 sequences are SNHLY and FYNNEI. This CDR3 is built from 12 residues.

This clonotype was picked up many times. DNA of the CDR3: TGCAGTGCAAGGGACATCGCTCTCTATGGCTACACCTTC. It encodes CSARDIALYGYTF. This rearrangement joins TRBV20-1 to TRBJ1-2; the D gene is possibly TRBD1 (6 bases). The length of the CDR3 is 13 residues. Germline V gene sequence: CDR1 DFQATT, CDR2 SNEGSKA (reference sequence). V lost 6 bases and J 4 bases, leaving 15 bases between the germline ends.

This clonotype has just a few counts. The V gene is TRBV3-1, the J gene TRBJ2-2; D remains ambiguous. The CDR3 length is 16 residues. The germline V gene has CDR1 LGHDT and CDR2 YNNKEL (reference sequence). Trimming removed 1 base at V and 3 bases at J, with 12 bases between. The CDR3 nucleotides are TGTGCCAGCAGCCAAGCTACCTACTCCGACACCGGGGAGCTGTTTTTT. Protein: CASSQATYSDTGELFF.

Only a few counts were recorded for this clonotype. This chain connects TRBV6-2 or TRBV6-3 to TRBJ1-1; D not certain. This CDR3 contains 14 residues. Germline V gene data show CDR1 as MNHEY and CDR2 as SVGEGT. V was clipped by 5 bases and J by 2 bases, with 12 bases between them. The CDR3 is CASSREGANTEAFF. CDR3 coding DNA: TGTGCCAGCAGTAGAGAAGGAGCCAACACTGAAGCTTTCTTT.

This clonotype has a count of ten or more. The chain joins TRBV11-2 to TRBJ1-6; D is perhaps TRBD1 (5 bases). CDR1 SGHAT and CDR2 FQNNGV come from the germline V gene. Trimming cost V 7 bases and J 15 bases, with 19 bases left between them. The length of the CDR3 is 13 residues. As DNA, the CDR3 is TGTGCCAGCACCATTGGATCGGAGGGGCGCCTCCACTTT. Its translation is CASTIGSEGRLHF.

This clonotype was detected many times. The V gene is TRBV14, the J gene TRBJ2-1, with 15 bases identical to TRBD2. The CDR3 loop spans 19 amino acids. V lost 4 bases, J lost 4 bases, and 11 bases stayed unmatched. Germline-derived CDR1 and CDR2 are SGHDN and FVKESK. CDR3 nucleotides: TGTGCCAGCAGCCCCACGGGACTAGCGGGGGGCTTCCGTTACAATGAGCAGTTCTTC. It codes for CASSPTGLAGGFRYNEQFF.

The chain carries TRBV5-1 and TRBJ2-7; D is unclear. The V gene's germline CDR1 is SGHRS and CDR2 YFSETQ. The CDR3 spans 15 residues. Trimming left V 3 bases short and J 6 bases short, with 19 bases between. The CDR3 DNA reads as TGCGCCAGCAGCTCTGGAAGCCCCTCATCGAGCGAGCAGTACTTC. Its translation is CASSSGSPSSSEQYF.

This clonotype was found many times. CDR3 sequence: CASTPAVEQYF. The CDR3 coding sequence is TGTGCCAGCACCCCCGCGGTCGAGCAGTACTTC. The chain joins TRBV5-8 to TRBJ2-7; D unresolved. Per the germline V gene, CDR1 is SGHTS and CDR2 is YDEGEE. The V end was cut by 6 bases, the J end by 6 bases, with 10 bases between. The CDR3 covers 11 residues.

The table lists this clonotype with many counts. The chain joins TRBV6-6 to TRBJ2-5; 7 bases fit TRBD2. Trimming at V came to 5 bases and at J to 5 bases, leaving 11 bases not matched to a gene. CDR1 is MNHNY and CDR2 is SVGAGI in the germline V gene (reference sequence). The CDR3 sequence is 15 residues long. CDR3 residues: CASSQISGSGETQYF. The DNA for the CDR3 is TGTGCCAGCAGTCAGATTAGCGGGTCAGGGGAGACCCAGTACTTC.

There are a few counts of this clonotype. J is TRBJ2-1 and V is TRBV20-1; unclear D gene. The CDR3 runs to 14 residues. CDR1 is DFQATT and CDR2 is SNEGSKA in the germline V gene (reference sequence). V was cut by 2 bases and J by 3 bases, with 11 bases left in between. CDR3 protein: CSARNNRDYNEQFF. CDR3 nucleotides: TGCAGTGCTAGAAACAACAGAGACTACAATGAGCAGTTCTTC.

The chain links TRBV5-1 to TRBJ1-1; 8 bases align to TRBD1. The CDR3 length is 15 residues. CDR1 and CDR2 from the germline V gene are SGHRS and YFSETQ. The trim removed 3 bases at V and 2 bases at J, leaving 6 bases unmatched. The CDR3 loop reads CASSSRTGKNTEAFF. The CDR3 DNA reads as TGCGCCAGCAGCTCCCGGACAGGGAAAAACACTGAAGCTTTCTTT. Variable domain in full (rest from reference TRBV5-1 and TRBJ1-1): KAGVTQTPRYLIKTRGQQVTLSCSPISGHRSVSWYQQTPGQGLQFLFEYFSETQRNKGNFPGRFSGRQFSNSRSEMNVSTLELGDSALYLCASSSRTGKNTEAFFGQGTRLTVV.

The chain has TRBV12-3 or TRBV12-4 and TRBJ1-4; the D gene is possibly TRBD1 (5 bases). Trimming stripped 6 bases from V and 5 bases from J, with 10 bases between. This CDR3 region has 13 residues. CDR3 bases: TGTGCCAGCAGGGGGGACGGGAATGAAAAACTGTTTTTT. It codes for CASRGDGNEKLFF.

In its sample, this clonotype was seen a few times. The rearrangement uses TRBV6-5 and TRBJ1-2, with 7 bases aligning to TRBD1. Losses at the gene ends were 5 bases for V and 7 bases for J; bases not matched to a gene: 19. CDR1 and CDR2 (germline): MNHEY, SVGAGI. The CDR3 has 17 residues. In DNA, the CDR3 is TGTGCCAGCAGTAGAGAGGTGACAGGGTTCTCCAGCGGTGGCTACACCTTC. It encodes CASSREVTGFSSGGYTF.

This clonotype was recorded at least ten times. The chain combines TRBV7-9 with TRBJ2-3, with TRBD1 matching 7 bases. Looked up from germline, CDR1 is SEHNR and CDR2 is FQNEAQ (reference sequence). There are 14 residues in the CDR3. V was clipped by 5 bases and J by 4 bases; unmatched bases: 6. CDR3 DNA: TGTGCCAGCAGCCTCACCGGGACAGCAGATACGCAGTATTTT. This sequence encodes CASSLTGTADTQYF.

This clonotype showed up many times. This chain joins TRBV6-1 and TRBJ1-5; D is unresolved. This CDR3 has 16 amino acids. Trimming left V 4 bases short and J 0 bases short, with 13 bases between. The V gene's germline CDR1 is MNHNS and CDR2 SASEGT. The CDR3 DNA is TGTGCCAGCAGTGGTCTTCACCTGTATAGCAATCAGCCCCAGCATTTT. Its protein product is CASSGLHLYSNQPQHF.

This clonotype was found many times. J is TRBJ1-2 and V is TRBV20-1, with TRBD1 matching over 7 bases. The CDR3 has 13 residues. The ends lost 4 bases at V and 5 bases at J; junction bases unmatched: 7. The germline CDR1 and CDR2 sequences are DFQATT and SNEGSKA (reference sequence). The DNA of the CDR3 is TGCAGTGCTATCCGGGACAGACCATATGGCTACACCTTC. Its translation is CSAIRDRPYGYTF.

This clonotype was seen many times. The genes are TRBV29-1 and TRBJ2-2; D might be TRBD2 (5 bases). Between the trimmed V and J ends, which lost 4 bases and 6 bases, there was a span of 12 bases. CDR1 and CDR2 (germline): SQVTM, ANQGSEA. The CDR3 covers 13 residues. The CDR3 nucleotides read TGCAGCGTTGTTTTCGGAGGCGCCGGGGAGCTGTTTTTT. Translating it yields CSVVFGGAGELFF.

This clonotype was picked up many times. The chain uses TRBV6-2 or TRBV6-3 and TRBJ2-5; unclear D gene. The CDR3 contains 15 residues. V was trimmed by 2 bases and J by 4 bases, leaving 14 bases between them. Germline assignment: CDR1 MNHEY and CDR2 SVGEGT. CDR3 nucleotides: TGTGCCAGCAGTTACACCCTTCGGGCTCCAGAGACCCAGTACTTC. This gives the protein CASSYTLRAPETQYF.

This chain joins TRBV10-3 and TRBJ2-2; 10 bases map to TRBD1. V was clipped by 4 bases and J by 1 base; unmatched bases: 9. CDR3 length: 18 residues. Germline V lookup: CDR1 ENHRY, CDR2 SYGVKD. The CDR3, as DNA: TGTGCCATCAGTGGGAGGGACAGGGGCGTTGGGAACACCGGGGAGCTGTTTTTT. Protein sequence: CAISGRDRGVGNTGELFF.